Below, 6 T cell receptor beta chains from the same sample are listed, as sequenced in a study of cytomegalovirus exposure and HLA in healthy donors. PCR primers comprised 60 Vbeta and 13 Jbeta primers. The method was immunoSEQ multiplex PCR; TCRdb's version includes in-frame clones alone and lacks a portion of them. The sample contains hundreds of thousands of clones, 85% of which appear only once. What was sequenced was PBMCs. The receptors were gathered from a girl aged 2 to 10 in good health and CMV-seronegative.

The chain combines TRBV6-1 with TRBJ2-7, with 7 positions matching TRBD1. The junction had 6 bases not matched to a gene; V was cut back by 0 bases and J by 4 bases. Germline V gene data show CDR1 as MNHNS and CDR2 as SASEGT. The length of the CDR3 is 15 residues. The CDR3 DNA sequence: TGTGCCAGCAGTGAAGCGGTCAGGGGGTATTACGAGCAGTACTTC. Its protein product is CASSEAVRGYYEQYF.

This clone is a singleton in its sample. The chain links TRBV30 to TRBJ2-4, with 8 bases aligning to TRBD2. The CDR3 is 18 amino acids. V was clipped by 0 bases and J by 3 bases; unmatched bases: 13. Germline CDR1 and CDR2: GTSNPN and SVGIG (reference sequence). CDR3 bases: TGTGCCTGGAGTGTACTTCCTCTGGCGGGGGGTATCAAAAACATTCAGTACTTC. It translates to CAWSVLPLAGGIKNIQYF.

This chain's CDR3 is CASSTGQGGQTQYF. In DNA, the CDR3 is TGTGCCAGCAGCACTGGACAGGGCGGGCAGACCCAGTACTTC. V and J are TRBV5-6 and TRBJ2-5; 8 bases align to TRBD1. V was clipped by 4 bases and J by 6 bases; unmatched bases: 8. The CDR3 length is 14 residues. The germline gives CDR1 SGHDT, CDR2 YYEEEE.

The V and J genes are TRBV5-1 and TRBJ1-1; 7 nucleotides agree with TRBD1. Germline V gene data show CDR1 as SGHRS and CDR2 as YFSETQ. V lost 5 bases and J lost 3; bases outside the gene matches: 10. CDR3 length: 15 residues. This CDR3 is CASRLSTGVDTEAFF. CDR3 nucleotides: TGCGCCAGCAGGTTGTCTACAGGGGTTGACACTGAAGCTTTCTTT.

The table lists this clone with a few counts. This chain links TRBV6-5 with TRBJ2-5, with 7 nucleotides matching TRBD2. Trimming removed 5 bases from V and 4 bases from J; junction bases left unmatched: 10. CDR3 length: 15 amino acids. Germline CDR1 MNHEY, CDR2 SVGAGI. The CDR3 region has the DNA TGTGCCAGCAGTCATTTGGGGGGGGGAGCAGAGACCCAGTACTTC. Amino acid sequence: CASSHLGGGAETQYF.

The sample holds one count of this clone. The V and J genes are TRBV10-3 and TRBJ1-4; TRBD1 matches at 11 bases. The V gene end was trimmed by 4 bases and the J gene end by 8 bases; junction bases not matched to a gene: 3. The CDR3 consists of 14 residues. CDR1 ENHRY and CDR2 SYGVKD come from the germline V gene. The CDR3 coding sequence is TGTGCCATCAGTGGGACAGGGGGCGCAGAAAAACTGTTTTTT. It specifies CAISGTGGAEKLFF.